This T cell receptor beta chain was captured in a study of blood T cell repertoires in COVID-19. Study-wide background: PBMCs, B-cell-depleted T cells, or T cells provided the cDNA or gDNA that made up the material.

Per the study methods: Scientists estimated how many nucleated cells there were by amplifying reference gene primers. Produced via immunoSEQ multiplex PCR; TCRdb's table is partial and in-frame only. From that table come the V and J calls and clone size; the DNA was used to work out D and trimming. The repertoire holds approximately 50,000 clones, with 65% to 80% as singletons. The germline CDR1 and CDR2 sequences are GTSNPN and SVGIG (reference sequence). The V and J ends lost 8 bases and 7 bases respectively, with 15 bases between them. The CDR3 has 13 amino acids. The chain uses TRBV30 and TRBJ1-6; D not resolved. The receptor was derived from a man between 65 and 79 years old with active or convalescent COVID-19. Sequences were obtained from peripheral blood. The CDR3 reads CALREAVNSPLHF. The CDR3 nucleotides are TGTGCCCTCCGGGAGGCGGTGAATTCACCCCTCCACTTT.